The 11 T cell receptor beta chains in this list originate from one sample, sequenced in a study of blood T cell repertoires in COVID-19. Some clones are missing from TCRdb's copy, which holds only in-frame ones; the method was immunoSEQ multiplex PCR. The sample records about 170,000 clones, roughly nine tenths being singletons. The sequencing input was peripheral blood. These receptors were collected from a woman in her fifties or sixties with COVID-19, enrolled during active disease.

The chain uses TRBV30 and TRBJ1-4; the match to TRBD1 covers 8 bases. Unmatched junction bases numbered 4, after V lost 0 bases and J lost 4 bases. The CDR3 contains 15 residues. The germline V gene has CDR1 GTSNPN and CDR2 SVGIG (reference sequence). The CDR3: CAWSVQGGLNEKLFF. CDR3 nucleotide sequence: TGTGCCTGGAGTGTACAGGGGGGCCTTAATGAAAAACTGTTTTTT.

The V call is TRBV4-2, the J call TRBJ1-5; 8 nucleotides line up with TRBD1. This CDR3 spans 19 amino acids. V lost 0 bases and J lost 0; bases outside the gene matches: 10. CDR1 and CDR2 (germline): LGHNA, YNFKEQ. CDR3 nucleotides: TGTGCCAGCAGCCAAGATCGACGGGACAGGTTTAATAGCAATCAGCCCCAGCATTTT. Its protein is CASSQDRRDRFNSNQPQHF.

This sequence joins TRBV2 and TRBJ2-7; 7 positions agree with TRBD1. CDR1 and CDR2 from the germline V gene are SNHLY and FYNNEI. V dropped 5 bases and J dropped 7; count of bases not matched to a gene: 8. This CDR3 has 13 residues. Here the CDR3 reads CASSRRQGREQYF. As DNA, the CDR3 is TGTGCCAGCAGTAGGAGACAGGGACGTGAGCAGTACTTC.

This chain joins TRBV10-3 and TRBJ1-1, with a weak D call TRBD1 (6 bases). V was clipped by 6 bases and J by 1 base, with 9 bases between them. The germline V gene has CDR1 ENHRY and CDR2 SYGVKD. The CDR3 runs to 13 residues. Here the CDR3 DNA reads TGTGCCATCAGATCGGGACAGAACACTGAAGCTTTCTTT. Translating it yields CAIRSGQNTEAFF.

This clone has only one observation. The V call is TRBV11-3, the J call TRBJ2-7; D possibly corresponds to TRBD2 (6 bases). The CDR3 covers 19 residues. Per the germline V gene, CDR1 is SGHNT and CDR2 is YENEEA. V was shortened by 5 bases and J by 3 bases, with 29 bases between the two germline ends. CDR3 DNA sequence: TGTGCCAGCAGCCCGGACATATTAGCGGTAGAGAGTTCGGGCTACGAGCAGTACTTC. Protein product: CASSPDILAVESSGYEQYF.

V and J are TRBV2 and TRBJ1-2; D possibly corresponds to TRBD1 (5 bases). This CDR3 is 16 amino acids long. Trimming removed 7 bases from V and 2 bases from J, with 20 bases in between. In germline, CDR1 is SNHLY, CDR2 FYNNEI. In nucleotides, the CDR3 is TGTGCCAGCAACGAAGGTGGTGCGGGGGTGAACTATGGCTACACCTTC. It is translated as CASNEGGAGVNYGYTF.

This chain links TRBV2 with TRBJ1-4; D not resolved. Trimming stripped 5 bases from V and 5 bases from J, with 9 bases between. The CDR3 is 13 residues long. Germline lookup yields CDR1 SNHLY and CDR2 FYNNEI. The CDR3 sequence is CASSMRANEKLFF. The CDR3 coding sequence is TGTGCCAGCAGTATGAGGGCCAATGAAAAACTGTTTTTT. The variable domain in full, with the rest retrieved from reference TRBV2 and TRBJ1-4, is EPEVTQTPSHQVTQMGQEVILRCVPISNHLYFYWYRQILGQKVEFLVSFYNNEISEKSEIFDDQFSVERPDGSNFTLKIRSTKLEDSAMYFCASSMRANEKLFFGSGTQLSVL.

The CDR3 loop reads CASTLDRARGGYTF. The CDR3, as DNA: TGTGCCAGCACTCTAGACAGGGCCCGAGGGGGCTACACCTTC. The V and J genes are TRBV6-5 and TRBJ1-2, with 7 bases matching TRBD1. The CDR3 covers 14 residues. Germline V gene sequence: CDR1 MNHEY, CDR2 SVGAGI. The ends lost 7 bases at V and 8 bases at J; junction bases unmatched: 13.

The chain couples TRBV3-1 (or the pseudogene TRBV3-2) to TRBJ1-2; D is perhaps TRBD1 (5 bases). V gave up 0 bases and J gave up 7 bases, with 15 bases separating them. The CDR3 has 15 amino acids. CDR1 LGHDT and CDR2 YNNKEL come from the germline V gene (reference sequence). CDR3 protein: CASSQEGHYGRGYTF. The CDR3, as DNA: TGTGCCAGCAGCCAAGAAGGACACTATGGACGTGGCTACACCTTC.

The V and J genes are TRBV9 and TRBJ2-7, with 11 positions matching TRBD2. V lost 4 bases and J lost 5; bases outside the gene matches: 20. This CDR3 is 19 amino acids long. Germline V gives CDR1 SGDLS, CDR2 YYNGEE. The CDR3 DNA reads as TGTGCCAGCAGCAGACCGGGACTAGCGGACTCAAAAGATCGCCACGAGCAGTACTTC. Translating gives CASSRPGLADSKDRHEQYF.

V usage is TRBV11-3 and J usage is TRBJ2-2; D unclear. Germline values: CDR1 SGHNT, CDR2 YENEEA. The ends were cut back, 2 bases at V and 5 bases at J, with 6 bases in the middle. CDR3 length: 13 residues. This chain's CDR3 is CASSLFLTGELFF. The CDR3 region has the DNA TGTGCCAGCAGCTTATTCTTGACCGGGGAGCTGTTTTTT.